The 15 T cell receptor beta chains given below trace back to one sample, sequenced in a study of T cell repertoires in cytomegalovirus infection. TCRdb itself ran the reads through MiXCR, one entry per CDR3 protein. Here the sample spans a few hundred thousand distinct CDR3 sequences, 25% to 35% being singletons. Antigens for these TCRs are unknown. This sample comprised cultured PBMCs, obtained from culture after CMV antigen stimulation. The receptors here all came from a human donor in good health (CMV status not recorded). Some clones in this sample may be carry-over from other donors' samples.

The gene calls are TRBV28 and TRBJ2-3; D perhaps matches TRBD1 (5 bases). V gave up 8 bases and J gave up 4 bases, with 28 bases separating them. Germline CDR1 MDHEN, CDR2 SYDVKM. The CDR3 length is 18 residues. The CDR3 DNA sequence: TGTGCCAGCGGTACTACTCTGTCGGCAGCAACAGGCCCAGATACGCAGTATTTT. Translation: CASGTTLSAATGPDTQYF.

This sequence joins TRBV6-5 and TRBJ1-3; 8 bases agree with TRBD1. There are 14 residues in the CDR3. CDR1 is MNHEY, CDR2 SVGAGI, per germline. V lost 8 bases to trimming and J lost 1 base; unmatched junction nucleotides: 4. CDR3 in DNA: TGTGCCAGCGGAAGACAGGGGTCTGGAAACACCATATATTTT. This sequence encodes CASGRQGSGNTIYF.

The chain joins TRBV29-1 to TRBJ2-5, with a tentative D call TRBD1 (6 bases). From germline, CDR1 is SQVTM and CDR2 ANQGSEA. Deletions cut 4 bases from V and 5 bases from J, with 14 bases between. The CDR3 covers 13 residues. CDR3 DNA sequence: TGCAGCGTTGGGGTTGCACAGGGCGAGACCCAGTACTTC. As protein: CSVGVAQGETQYF.

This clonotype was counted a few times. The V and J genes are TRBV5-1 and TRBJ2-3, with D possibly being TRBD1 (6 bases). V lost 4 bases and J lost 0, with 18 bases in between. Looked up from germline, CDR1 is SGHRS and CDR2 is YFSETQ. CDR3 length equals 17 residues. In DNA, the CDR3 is TGCGCCAGCAGCCTTAAGGATCCAGGGGCTAGCACAGATACGCAGTATTTT. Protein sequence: CASSLKDPGASTDTQYF. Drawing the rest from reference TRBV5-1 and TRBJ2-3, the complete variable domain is KAGVTQTPRYLIKTRGQQVTLSCSPISGHRSVSWYQQTPGQGLQFLFEYFSETQRNKGNFPGRFSGRQFSNSRSEMNVSTLELGDSALYLCASSLKDPGASTDTQYFGPGTRLTVL.

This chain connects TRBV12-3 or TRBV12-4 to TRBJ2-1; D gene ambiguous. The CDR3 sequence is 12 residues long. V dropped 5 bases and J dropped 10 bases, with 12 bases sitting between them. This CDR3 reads CASSALEREQFF. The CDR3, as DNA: TGTGCCAGCAGTGCCCTCGAAAGGGAGCAGTTCTTC.

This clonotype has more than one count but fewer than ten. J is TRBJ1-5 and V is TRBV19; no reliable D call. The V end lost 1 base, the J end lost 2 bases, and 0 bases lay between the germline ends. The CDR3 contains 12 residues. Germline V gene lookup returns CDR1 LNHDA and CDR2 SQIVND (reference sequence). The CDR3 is CASSIGNQPQHF. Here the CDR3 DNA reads TGTGCCAGTAGTATAGGCAATCAGCCCCAGCATTTT.

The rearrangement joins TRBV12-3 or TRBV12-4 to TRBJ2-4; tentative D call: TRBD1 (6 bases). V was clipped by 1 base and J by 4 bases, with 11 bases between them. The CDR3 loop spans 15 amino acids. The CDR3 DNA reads TGTGCCAGCAGTTTAGAGTCGGGACAAAAAAACATTCAGTACTTC. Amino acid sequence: CASSLESGQKNIQYF.

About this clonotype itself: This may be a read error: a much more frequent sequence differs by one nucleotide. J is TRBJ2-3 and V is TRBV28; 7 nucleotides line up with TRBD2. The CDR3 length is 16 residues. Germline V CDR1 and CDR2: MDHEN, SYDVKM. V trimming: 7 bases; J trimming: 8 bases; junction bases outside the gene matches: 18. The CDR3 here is CASIPKGSGGRGTQYF. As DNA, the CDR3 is TGTGCCAGCATCCCTAAGGGATCGGGAGGTCGTGGTACGCAGTATTTT.

The CDR3 sequence: CASSLTSNTGELFF. CDR3 coding DNA: TGTGCCAGCAGCTTAACATCGAACACCGGGGAGCTGTTTTTT. V gene TRBV7-3 combines with J gene TRBJ2-2; the D is unclear. V lost 0 bases and J 0 bases, leaving 2 bases between the germline ends. The CDR3 covers 14 residues. Germline V lookup: CDR1 SGHTA, CDR2 FQGTGA.

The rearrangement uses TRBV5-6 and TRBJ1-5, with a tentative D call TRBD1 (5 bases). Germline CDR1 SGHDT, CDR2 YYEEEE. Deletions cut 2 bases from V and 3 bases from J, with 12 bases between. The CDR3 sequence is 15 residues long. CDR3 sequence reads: CASSFRGTFNQPQHF. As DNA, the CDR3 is TGTGCCAGCAGCTTCCGGGGGACCTTCAATCAGCCCCAGCATTTT.

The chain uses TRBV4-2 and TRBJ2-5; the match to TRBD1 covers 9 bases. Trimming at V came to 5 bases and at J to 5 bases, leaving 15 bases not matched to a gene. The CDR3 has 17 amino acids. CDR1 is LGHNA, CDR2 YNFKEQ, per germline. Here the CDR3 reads CASSGVAGQGLEETQYF. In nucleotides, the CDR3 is TGTGCCAGCAGCGGGGTGGCGGGACAGGGCCTAGAGGAGACCCAGTACTTC.

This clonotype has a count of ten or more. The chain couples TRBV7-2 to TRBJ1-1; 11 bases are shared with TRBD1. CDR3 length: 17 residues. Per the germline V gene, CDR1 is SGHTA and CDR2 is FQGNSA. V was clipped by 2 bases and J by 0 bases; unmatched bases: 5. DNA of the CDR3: TGTGCCAGCAGCTTATTCGGACAGGGGGCCATGAACACTGAAGCTTTCTTT. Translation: CASSLFGQGAMNTEAFF.

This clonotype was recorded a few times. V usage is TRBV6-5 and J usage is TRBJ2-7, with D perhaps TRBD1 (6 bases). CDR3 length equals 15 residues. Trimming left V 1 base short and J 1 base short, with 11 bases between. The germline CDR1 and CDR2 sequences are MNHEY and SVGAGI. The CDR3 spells CASSYLAQGSYEQYF. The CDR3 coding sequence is TGTGCCAGCAGTTACTTGGCACAGGGATCCTACGAGCAGTACTTC.

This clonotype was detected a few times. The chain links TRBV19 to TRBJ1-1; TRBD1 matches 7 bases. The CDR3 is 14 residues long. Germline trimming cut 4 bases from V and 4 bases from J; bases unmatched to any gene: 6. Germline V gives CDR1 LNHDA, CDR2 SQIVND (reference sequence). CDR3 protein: CASSTDRVRTEAFF. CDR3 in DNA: TGTGCCAGTAGTACCGACAGGGTCCGCACTGAAGCTTTCTTT.

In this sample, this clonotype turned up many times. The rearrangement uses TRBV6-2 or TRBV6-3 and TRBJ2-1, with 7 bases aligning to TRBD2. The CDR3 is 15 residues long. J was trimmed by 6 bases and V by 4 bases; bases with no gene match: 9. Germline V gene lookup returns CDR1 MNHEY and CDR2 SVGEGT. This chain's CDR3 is CASSSSRTSGNEQFF. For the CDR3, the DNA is TGTGCCAGCAGTTCGTCCCGGACTAGTGGCAATGAGCAGTTCTTC.